The rows below give T cell receptor beta chains drawn from one sample of a study of PD-L1 blockade in urothelial cancer. This table comes from immunoSEQ multiplex PCR, and its TCRdb copy is limited to in-frame clones, with some not included. The sample has tens of thousands of clones, roughly four fifths seen once. This sample comprised PBMCs, obtained around atezolizumab (anti-PD-L1) treatment. These receptor sequences come from a man aged 65-85 years with urothelial cancer. The CDR3 runs from the conserved cysteine through the conserved F or W.

CASSLANTADTQYF,TRBV7-8,TRBJ2-3
CASSTGTSGGLAQYF,TRBV7-2,TRBJ2-5
CASSTVLVNEQFF,TRBV5-5,TRBJ2-1
CASSLQGGAYEQYF,TRBV7-9,TRBJ2-7
CASSLAGQGGSTEAFF,TRBV5-1,TRBJ1-1
CRGGGGGYTF,TRBV20-1,TRBJ1-2
CASSQGDNSYEQYF,TRBV5-4,TRBJ2-7
CASSTSGTGNQPQHF,TRBV2,TRBJ1-5
CASSVTGTDTQYF,TRBV7-8,TRBJ2-3
CASKSGDRDPTEAFF,TRBV5-1,TRBJ1-1
CASRLTGEPNEKLFF,TRBV2,TRBJ1-4
CASSSGSGTQYF,TRBV7-2,TRBJ2-5
CASSGQGRGRNTEAFF,TRBV5-6,TRBJ1-1
CASSLEARTGELFF,TRBV7-9,TRBJ2-2
CASSPGQGNTEAFF,TRBV5-1,TRBJ1-1
CASSVDRGKCQPNGNQPQHF,TRBV9,TRBJ1-5
CASSQEGSGGTGELFF,TRBV4-3,TRBJ2-2
CASSFSGNRYEQYF,TRBV7-9,TRBJ2-7
CASSLWLDLAKNIQYF,TRBV7-2,TRBJ2-4
CASRSPGETQYF,TRBV28,TRBJ2-5
CASSLAGGPSQPQHF,TRBV7-8,TRBJ1-5
CAWTADGPGYTF,TRBV30,TRBJ1-2
CASSVDPSGSYEQYF,TRBV9,TRBJ2-7
CASSLSTGALYEQYF,TRBV5-1,TRBJ2-7
CASTRWATGSTEAFF,TRBV19,TRBJ1-1
CASSPGQAGNEKLFF,TRBV7-2,TRBJ1-4
CASSDRGEAGRNEQFF,TRBV19,TRBJ2-1
CASSDRGLRFF,TRBV6-5,TRBJ2-1